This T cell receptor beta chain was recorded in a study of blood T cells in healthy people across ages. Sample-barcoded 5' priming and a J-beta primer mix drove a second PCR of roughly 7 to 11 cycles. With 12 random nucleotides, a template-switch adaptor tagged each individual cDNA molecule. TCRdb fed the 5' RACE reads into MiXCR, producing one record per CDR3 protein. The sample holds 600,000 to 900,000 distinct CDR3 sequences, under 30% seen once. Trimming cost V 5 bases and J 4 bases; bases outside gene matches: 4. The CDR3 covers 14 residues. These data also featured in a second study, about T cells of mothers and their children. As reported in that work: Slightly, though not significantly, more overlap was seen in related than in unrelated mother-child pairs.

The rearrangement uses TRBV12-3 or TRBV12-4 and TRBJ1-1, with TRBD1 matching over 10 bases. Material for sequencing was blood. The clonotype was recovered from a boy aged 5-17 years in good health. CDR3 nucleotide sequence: TGTGCCAGCAGTGCCGGACAGGGGGGCACTGAAGCTTTCTTT. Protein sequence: CASSAGQGGTEAFF.